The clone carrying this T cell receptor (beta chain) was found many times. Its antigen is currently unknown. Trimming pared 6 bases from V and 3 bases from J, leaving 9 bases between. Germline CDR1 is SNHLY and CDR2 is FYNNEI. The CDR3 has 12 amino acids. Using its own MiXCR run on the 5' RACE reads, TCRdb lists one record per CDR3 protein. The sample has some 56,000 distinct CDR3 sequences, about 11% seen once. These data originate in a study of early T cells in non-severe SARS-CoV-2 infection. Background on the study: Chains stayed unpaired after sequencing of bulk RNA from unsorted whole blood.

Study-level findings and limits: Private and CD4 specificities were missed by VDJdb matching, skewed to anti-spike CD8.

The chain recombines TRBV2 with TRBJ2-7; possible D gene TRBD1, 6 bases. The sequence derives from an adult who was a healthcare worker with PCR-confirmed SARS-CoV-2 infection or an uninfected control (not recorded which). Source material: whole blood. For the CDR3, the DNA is TGTGCCAGCAGAAAGGACAGCTACGAGCAGTACTTC. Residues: CASRKDSYEQYF.